Listed below are T cell receptor beta chains from one sample, sequenced in a study of Graves' ophthalmopathy and Graves' hyperthyroidism. TCRdb independently ran MiXCR on the multiplex PCR reads; one entry per CDR3 protein. This sample has around 1.1 million distinct CDR3 sequences, with roughly 35% found just once. The source material was peripheral blood or thyroid tissue (not recorded which). Receptor source: an adult man with Graves' hyperthyroidism. The CDR3 runs from the conserved cysteine through the conserved F or W. A D gene is named only where the DNA matches it firmly. Not all rows give a size; the values are once, few, many and, for expanded clones, a class.

TRBJ1-4 TRBV9 TRBD1 NA CASSHRTGSNEKLFF TGTGCCAGCAGCCACCGGACAGGGTCAAATGAAAAACTGTTTTTT
TRBJ1-6 TRBV5-4 NA NA CASSRDGGQGRSPLHF TGTGCCAGCAGCCGGGATGGGGGGCAGGGTCGATCGCCCCTCCACTTT
TRBJ2-5 TRBV7-8 NA many CASSTGGAKTQYF TGTGCCAGCAGCACAGGGGGGGCGAAGACCCAGTACTTC
TRBJ2-7 TRBV7-3 TRBD2 NA CASSLISSGLEYEQYF TGTGCCAGCAGTTTAATCTCATCCGGACTAGAGTACGAGCAGTACTTC
TRBJ1-1 TRBV5-1 TRBD1 NA CASSLEFGQGNTEAFF TGCGCCAGCAGCTTGGAATTCGGACAGGGGAACACTGAAGCTTTCTTT
TRBJ1-1 TRBV29-1 NA few CSVSPPLYKNTEAFF TGCAGCGTTTCCCCTCCATTATACAAGAACACTGAAGCTTTCTTT
TRBJ2-3 TRBV9 NA NA CASSVEGSESADTQYF TGTGCCAGCAGCGTAGAAGGTAGCGAGTCCGCAGATACGCAGTATTTT
TRBJ2-7 TRBV27 TRBD2 once CASGGLAGVRGNEQYF TGTGCCAGCGGGGGACTAGCGGGAGTTCGGGGTAACGAGCAGTACTTC
TRBJ2-5 TRBV5-1 NA few CASTPDPPHQETQYF TGCGCCAGCACCCCGGACCCGCCTCACCAAGAGACCCAGTACTTC
TRBJ1-5 TRBV19 TRBD1 NA CASTPGTGYQPQHF TGTGCCAGTACCCCCGGGACAGGATATCAGCCCCAGCATTTT
TRBJ1-1 TRBV10-1 NA NA CAICSANDLWSTEAFF NA
TRBJ2-6 TRBV11-2 TRBD1 NA CASSSEFQQGAPGANVLTF TGTGCCAGCAGCTCAGAATTTCAACAGGGGGCGCCTGGGGCCAACGTCCTGACTTTC
TRBJ1-5 TRBV5-4 TRBD1 few CASSWGPGQGSNQPQHF TGTGCCAGCAGCTGGGGACCGGGACAGGGAAGCAATCAGCCCCAGCATTTT
TRBJ1-2 TRBV7-9 NA NA CASSLAGAHGYTF TGTGCCAGCAGCTTAGCGGGGGCTCATGGCTACACCTTC
TRBJ1-1 TRBV2 NA many CATLYMNTEAFF TGTGCCACCCTATATATGAACACTGAAGCTTTCTTT
TRBJ2-7 TRBV19 NA many CASSMGPNYEQYF TGTGCCAGTAGTATGGGGCCTAACTACGAGCAGTACTTC
TRBJ2-1 TRBV24-1 NA NA CATSQERNNEQFF TGTGCCACCAGTCAGGAGCGCAACAATGAGCAGTTCTTC
TRBJ1-1 TRBV5-1 TRBD1 many CASSLAPGTGPMNTEAFF TGCGCCAGCAGCTTGGCCCCCGGGACAGGGCCGATGAACACTGAAGCTTTCTTT
TRBJ2-2 TRBV10-3 TRBD1 many CAISQQGEMGTGELFF TGTGCCATCAGCCAACAGGGGGAGATGGGCACCGGGGAGCTGTTTTTT
TRBJ1-6 TRBV6-6 TRBD1 many CASSSTGQNSPLHF TGTGCCAGCAGTTCGACAGGGCAGAATTCACCCCTCCACTTT
TRBJ1-2 TRBV6-5 NA few CASSYGAEIAFYGYTF TGTGCCAGCAGTTACGGGGCAGAAATAGCGTTCTATGGCTACACCTTC
TRBJ2-5 TRBV10-3 NA NA CASSAPPDREGEQYF TGTGCCAGCAGTGCCCCCCCTGACAGAGAAGGGGAGCAGTACTTC
TRBJ1-4 TRBV4-3 TRBD1 many CASSKAGGLSEKLFF TGCGCCAGCAGCAAGGCAGGGGGCTTGTCCGAAAAACTGTTTTTT
TRBJ1-2 TRBV5-1 NA many CASSLAEDRILYGYTF TGCGCCAGCAGCTTGGCCGAAGACAGAATTCTCTATGGCTACACCTTC
TRBJ2-7 TRBV29-1 NA NA CSVTIATYEQYF TGCAGCGTCACTATAGCCACCTACGAGCAGTACTTC
TRBJ2-5 TRBV7-8 NA NA CASSNQGQGTQYF TGTGCCAGCAGCAACCAGGGGCAAGGGACCCAGTACTTC
TRBJ1-1 TRBV7-8 NA many CASSLPQGTEAFF TGTGCCAGCAGCCTCCCCCAGGGAACTGAAGCTTTCTTT
TRBJ2-7 TRBV5-6 TRBD1 many CASSSGQEAPYEQYF TGTGCCAGCAGCTCTGGACAGGAAGCACCCTACGAGCAGTACTTC
TRBJ1-1 TRBV20-1 NA many CSASGQTDTEAFF TGCAGTGCTAGTGGACAAACGGACACTGAAGCTTTCTTT
TRBJ1-3 TRBV9 TRBD1 NA CASSGMGQISGNTIYF TGTGCCAGCAGCGGAATGGGACAGATCTCTGGAAACACCATATATTTT
TRBJ1-2 TRBV29-1 NA NA CSVRDYGYTF TGCAGCGTCCGGGACTATGGCTACACCTTC
TRBJ2-3 TRBV5-1 TRBD1 NA CASSPTTYRGDTQYF TGCGCCAGCAGCCCCACCACTTACAGGGGCGATACGCAGTATTTT
TRBJ1-5 TRBV6-1 NA few CASSEHGRYSNQPQHF TGTGCCAGCAGTGAACATGGACGTTATAGCAATCAGCCCCAGCATTTT
TRBJ1-1 TRBV7-3 NA few CASSPARGLNTEAFF TGTGCCAGCAGCCCCGCGAGAGGGTTGAACACTGAAGCTTTCTTT
TRBJ1-4 TRBV7-2 TRBD1 few CASSSRDRGMAEKLFF TGTGCCAGCAGCTCCCGGGACAGGGGTATGGCTGAAAAACTGTTTTTT
TRBJ1-5 TRBV6-5 TRBD1 NA CASSWTGARQPQHF TGTGCCAGCAGTTGGACAGGGGCGAGACAGCCCCAGCATTTT
TRBJ1-5 TRBV9 NA few CASGLAVNQPQHF TGTGCCAGCGGACTAGCGGTGAATCAGCCCCAGCATTTT
TRBJ1-2 TRBV29-1 TRBD1 many CSVEDGTRQGYTF TGCAGCGTTGAAGATGGAACAAGACAGGGATACACCTTC
TRBJ2-7 TRBV12-3/TRBV12-4 TRBD2 NA CASSPGGRTYEQYF TGTGCCAGCAGCCCGGGGGGGAGGACCTACGAGCAGTACTTC
TRBJ1-5 TRBV2 TRBD1 many CASSTQGRDQPQHF TGTGCCAGCTCCACACAGGGGAGGGATCAGCCCCAGCATTTT
TRBJ1-4 TRBV7-9 TRBD1 NA CASSRAGTGRTGTNEKLFF TGTGCCAGCAGCCGCGCCGGGACAGGGCGTACAGGAACTAATGAAAAACTGTTTTTT
TRBJ1-2 TRBV30 NA NA CAWRVPGVAGYTF TGTGCCTGGAGGGTTCCGGGAGTTGCTGGCTACACCTTC
TRBJ2-6 TRBV6-1 TRBD1 many CASSYQGAGANVLTF TGTGCCAGCAGTTACCAGGGGGCTGGGGCCAACGTCCTGACTTTC
TRBJ2-2 TRBV10-2 TRBD1 few CASSVSGGTGELFF TGTGCCAGCAGTGTGTCAGGGGGCACCGGGGAGCTGTTTTTT
TRBJ1-1 TRBV5-6 TRBD1 few CASSQLVGDRDVTEAFF TGTGCCAGCAGCCAACTTGTGGGGGACAGGGATGTCACTGAAGCTTTCTTT
TRBJ2-6 TRBV9 NA many CASSVEGRVGSGANVLTF TGTGCCAGCAGCGTTGAGGGACGAGTCGGGAGTGGGGCCAACGTCCTGACTTTC
TRBJ1-1 TRBV10-2 TRBD1 few CASIGTANTEAFF TGTGCCAGCATCGGGACAGCTAACACTGAAGCTTTCTTT
TRBJ1-3 TRBV7-6 NA many CASSTGTEIDTIYF TGTGCCAGCAGCACCGGGACTGAGATAGACACCATATATTTT
TRBJ1-2 TRBV30 NA many CGTDNYGYTF TGTGGGACAGACAACTATGGCTACACCTTC
TRBJ2-5 TRBV29-1 TRBD1 many CSVGTGPETQYF TGCAGCGTGGGGACAGGGCCAGAGACCCAGTACTTC
TRBJ1-1 TRBV29-1 NA many CSVVGLDMPNTEAFF TGCAGCGTTGTGGGCCTGGACATGCCGAACACTGAAGCTTTCTTT
TRBJ2-5 TRBV29-1 TRBD1 NA CSVRGSGQGSRETQYF TGCAGCGTCCGCGGTTCAGGACAGGGGAGTCGGGAGACCCAGTACTTC
TRBJ1-1 TRBV9 NA NA CASSVGVSLNTEAFF TGTGCCAGCAGCGTAGGGGTTAGTCTTAACACTGAAGCTTTCTTT
TRBJ1-2 TRBV15 NA NA CATSRGTDRGYTF TGTGCCACCAGCAGAGGGACAGATCGCGGCTACACCTTC